A selection of T cell receptor beta chains follows, all from one sample in a study of CD8 T cells in ankylosing spondylitis. TCRdb ran MiXCR on the 5' RACE reads and lists one entry per CDR3 protein. This table holds approximately 220,000 distinct CDR3 sequences, around a quarter found once. The source material was blood, either unsorted or a sorted T cell fraction (not recorded which). These TCRs come from a male donor with ankylosing spondylitis or in good health (not recorded which). Both conserved end residues are part of each CDR3. A D gene is named only where the DNA matches it firmly. The listing skips clone size in some rows; elsewhere it reads once, few, many or a size class.

V	size	J	D	CDR3	DNA
TRBV4-2	many	TRBJ2-7	.	CASSLRPNFGGRSSYEQYF	TGTGCCAGCAGCCTAAGACCTAATTTCGGCGGACGCAGCTCCTACGAGCAGTACTTC
TRBV18	many	TRBJ1-2	TRBD1	CASSTQGAEYGYTF	TGTGCCAGCTCAACGCAGGGGGCCGAGTATGGCTACACCTTC
TRBV20-1	many	TRBJ2-7	.	CSASFQASSYEQYF	TGCAGTGCTAGTTTTCAGGCTTCATCCTACGAGCAGTACTTC
TRBV6-2/TRBV6-3	.	TRBJ2-1	TRBD1	CATGVQGMNEQFF	TGTGCCACAGGAGTACAGGGGATGAATGAGCAGTTCTTC
TRBV5-1	few	TRBJ1-1	TRBD1	CASNSQGSMKNTEAFF	TGCGCCAGCAACTCACAGGGGAGTATGAAGAACACTGAAGCTTTCTTT
TRBV7-2	many	TRBJ2-1	.	CASSPLLAEQFF	TGTGCCAGCAGCCCCCTACTAGCTGAGCAGTTCTTC
TRBV6-1	.	TRBJ2-6	TRBD1	CATRDRGDPGANVLTF	TGTGCCACCAGGGACAGGGGCGACCCTGGGGCCAACGTCCTGACTTTC
TRBV4-3	.	TRBJ2-5	TRBD1	CASSQTDRGQETQYF	TGCGCCAGCAGCCAAACGGACAGGGGCCAAGAGACCCAGTACTTC
TRBV7-2	.	TRBJ2-7	TRBD2	CASSFGLASGEQYF	TGTGCCAGCAGCTTTGGACTAGCGTCGGGGGAGCAGTACTTC
TRBV4-1	.	TRBJ2-1	.	CASSLNFAGAYNEQFF	TGCGCCAGCAGCCTGAACTTTGCGGGCGCTTACAATGAGCAGTTCTTC
TRBV27	.	TRBJ2-1	.	CASRPQRGRSYNEQFF	TGTGCCAGCAGGCCACAAAGGGGTCGCTCCTACAATGAGCAGTTCTTC
TRBV20-1	many	TRBJ2-1	TRBD2	CSAVKWGGGSDNEQFF	TGCAGTGCCGTCAAGTGGGGTGGCGGGAGTGACAATGAGCAGTTCTTC
TRBV20-1	.	TRBJ2-1	.	CSARFGSSYNEQFF	TGCAGTGCTAGATTCGGGAGCTCCTACAATGAGCAGTTCTTC
TRBV20-1	once	TRBJ2-5	TRBD2	CSARVIRGSKSETQYF	TGCAGTGCTAGGGTTATTCGCGGGAGTAAGTCGGAGACCCAGTACTTC
TRBV20-1	few	TRBJ2-1	TRBD2	CSAISGRAGNEQFF	TGCAGTGCTATTAGCGGGAGGGCCGGGAATGAGCAGTTCTTC
TRBV20-1	many	TRBJ1-1	TRBD1	CSASGQGNTEAFF	TGCAGTGCTAGCGGACAGGGTAACACTGAAGCTTTCTTT
TRBV7-3	many	TRBJ1-1	.	CASSFSAGGNTEAFF	TGTGCCAGCAGCTTCTCCGCCGGGGGCAACACTGAAGCTTTCTTT
TRBV5-1	many	TRBJ2-1	.	CASKVEGLNEQFF	TGCGCCAGCAAGGTGGAAGGGCTCAATGAGCAGTTCTTC